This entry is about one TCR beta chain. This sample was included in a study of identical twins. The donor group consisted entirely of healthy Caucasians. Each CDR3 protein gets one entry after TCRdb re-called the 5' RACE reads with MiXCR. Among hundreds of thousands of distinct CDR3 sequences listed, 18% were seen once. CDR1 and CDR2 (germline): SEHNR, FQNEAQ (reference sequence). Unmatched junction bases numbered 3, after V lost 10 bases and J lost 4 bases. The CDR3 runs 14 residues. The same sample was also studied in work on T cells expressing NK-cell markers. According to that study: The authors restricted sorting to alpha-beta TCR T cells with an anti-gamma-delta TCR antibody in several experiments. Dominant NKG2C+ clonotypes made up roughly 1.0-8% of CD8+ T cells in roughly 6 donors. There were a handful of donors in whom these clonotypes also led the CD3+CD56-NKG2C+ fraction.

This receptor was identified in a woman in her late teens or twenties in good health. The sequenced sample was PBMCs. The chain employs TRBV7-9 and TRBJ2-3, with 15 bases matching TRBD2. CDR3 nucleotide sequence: TGTGCCACGGGACTAGCGGGAGGATCAGATACGCAGTATTTT. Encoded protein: CATGLAGGSDTQYF.